This T cell receptor beta chain was captured in a study of T cell responses to AZD1222 COVID-19 vaccine. Germline V CDR1 and CDR2: MGHRA, YSYEKL. Trimming took 0 bases from V and 0 from J, leaving 14 bases between them. This CDR3 contains 18 residues. Study results and caveats: The donor cohort was predominantly white British with a female majority, and clonal diversity may have been underestimated.

Produced via immunoSEQ multiplex PCR; TCRdb's table is partial and in-frame only. The profile shows 100,000 or so clones, roughly 80% of them singletons. Notes on this clone: The antigen is undetermined.

The receptor was derived from an adult in good health. This specimen was peripheral blood, taken on day 0 of AZD1222 vaccination. This rearrangement joins TRBV4-1 to TRBJ1-4; D call uncertain. The CDR3 region has the DNA TGCGCCAGCAGCCAAGATAAAAGGGTCAGTGCAACTAATGAAAAACTGTTTTTT. Translated: CASSQDKRVSATNEKLFF.